This TCR beta chain was obtained from a study of cytomegalovirus exposure and HLA in healthy donors. The PCR had 60 Vbeta and 13 Jbeta primers. Here immunoSEQ multiplex PCR was the method, and the copy in TCRdb shows in-frame clones only, minus some. Of over 55,000 clones detected, around 87% appear once; the ten largest clones hold roughly 1.4%. Germline V gene lookup returns CDR1 WSHSY and CDR2 SAAADI. V was pared by 6 bases and J by 6 bases, with 9 bases of the junction left unmatched. The CDR3 is 15 residues long. This receptor was obtained from a man aged 18 to 30 in good health and CMV-seronegative. Input material: PBMCs. J is TRBJ1-5 and V is TRBV10-2, with 9 bases that match TRBD1. The CDR3 DNA reads TGCGCCAGCAGGGGGGGACAGGGAGCACTTCAGCCCCAGCATTTT. Protein sequence: CASRGGQGALQPQHF.